These 15 T cell receptor beta chains came from one sample sequenced in a study of blood T cell repertoires in COVID-19. TCRdb's copy holds only in-frame clones and misses some; the assay was immunoSEQ multiplex PCR. This sample has more than 100,000 clones, with nearly 85% found just once. Sequenced material: peripheral blood. The receptors derive from a human donor in a cohort sampled during active or convalescent COVID-19.

This chain uses TRBV5-1 with TRBJ2-3; D possibly corresponds to TRBD2 (6 bases). There are 16 residues in the CDR3. Trimming cost V 0 bases and J 2 bases, with 13 bases left between them. Germline CDR1 SGHRS, CDR2 YFSETQ. As DNA, the CDR3 is TGCGCCAGCAGCTTGGAAGTGGCGGGGACCACAGATACGCAGTATTTT. Translated, it gives CASSLEVAGTTDTQYF. Looking up the rest from reference TRBV5-1 and TRBJ2-3 gives the full variable domain: KAGVTQTPRYLIKTRGQQVTLSCSPISGHRSVSWYQQTPGQGLQFLFEYFSETQRNKGNFPGRFSGRQFSNSRSEMNVSTLELGDSALYLCASSLEVAGTTDTQYFGPGTRLTVL.

This clone was detected only once. The genes are TRBV5-1 and TRBJ1-4; TRBD1 might be the D (6 bases). V dropped 0 bases and J dropped 7 bases, with 10 bases sitting between them. Germline V CDR1 and CDR2: SGHRS, YFSETQ. The CDR3 covers 14 residues. CDR3 bases: TGCGCCAGCAGCTTGGAAAGGGGGTTTGAAAAACTGTTTTTT. Protein: CASSLERGFEKLFF.

This chain connects TRBV11-3 to TRBJ2-1, with D perhaps TRBD2 (6 bases). Germline V gives CDR1 SGHNT, CDR2 YENEEA. The CDR3 has 19 amino acids. V lost 5 bases to trimming and J lost 0 bases, with 23 bases between them. The chain's CDR3 is CASSPGTGARVGSYNEQFF. The CDR3 DNA is TGTGCCAGCAGCCCTGGGACGGGAGCCCGGGTGGGCTCCTACAATGAGCAGTTCTTC.

V is TRBV10-3 and J is TRBJ1-5; a possible D gene is TRBD1 (5 bases). V was shortened by 9 bases and J by 0 bases, with 18 bases between the two germline ends. The CDR3 sequence is 16 residues long. CDR1 is ENHRY and CDR2 is SYGVKD in the germline V gene. CDR3: CAMPYCRQTSNQPQHF. Written as DNA, the CDR3 is TGTGCCATGCCATATTGTCGACAGACTAGCAATCAGCCCCAGCATTTT.

V and J are TRBV11-2 and TRBJ1-5; D call uncertain. Germline CDR1 and CDR2: SGHAT and FQNNGV. V lost 3 bases to trimming and J lost 1 base, with 7 bases between them. The CDR3 is 14 amino acids. CDR3 loop: CASSFGRSNQPQHF. In DNA, the CDR3 is TGTGCCAGCAGCTTCGGCAGGAGCAATCAGCCCCAGCATTTT.

V is TRBV29-1 and J is TRBJ2-1; maybe TRBD2 (6 bases). The CDR3 extends over 12 amino acids. Trimming took 4 bases from V and 7 from J, leaving 11 bases between them. Per germline, CDR1 SQVTM and CDR2 ANQGSEA. The CDR3 DNA sequence: TGCAGCGTTGGGTTTGGGGGGAATGAGCAGTTCTTC. The encoded protein is CSVGFGGNEQFF.

The genes are TRBV5-1 and TRBJ2-5; weak D call: TRBD1 (5 bases). CDR1 is SGHRS and CDR2 is YFSETQ in the germline V gene. The CDR3 contains 15 residues. Trimming pared 1 base from V and 1 base from J, leaving 11 bases between. The DNA of the CDR3 is TGCGCCAGCAGCTTGCGTATGACAGCCCAAGAGACCCAGTACTTC. As protein: CASSLRMTAQETQYF.

V is TRBV7-2 and J is TRBJ1-6, with TRBD1 matching 7 bases. Germline V gene sequence: CDR1 SGHTA, CDR2 FQGNSA. Trimming took 4 bases from V and 4 from J; bases not matched to a gene: 7. The CDR3 runs to 16 residues. CDR3 residues: CASSSIGTAYNSPLHF. The CDR3 DNA reads TGTGCCAGCAGCTCCATAGGGACAGCTTATAATTCACCCCTCCACTTT. Drawing the rest from reference TRBV7-2 and TRBJ1-6, the complete variable domain is GAGVSQSPSNKVTEKGKDVELRCDPISGHTALYWYRQSLGQGLEFLIYFQGNSAPDKSGLPSDRFSAERTGGSVSTLTIQRTQQEDSAVYLCASSSIGTAYNSPLHFGNGTRLTVT.

The gene calls are TRBV19 and TRBJ1-5, with TRBD1 as a possible D gene (5 bases). Germline V gene sequence: CDR1 LNHDA, CDR2 SQIVND (reference sequence). The CDR3 length is 14 residues. V was pared by 1 base and J by 6 bases, with 10 bases between. CDR3 sequence reads: CASSIAAGGQPQHF. CDR3 coding DNA: TGTGCCAGTAGTATAGCGGCGGGGGGTCAGCCCCAGCATTTT.

J is TRBJ1-2 and V is TRBV2, with D unresolved. This CDR3 comprises 13 residues. Germline V CDR1 and CDR2: SNHLY, FYNNEI. V was shortened by 3 bases and J by 7 bases, with 12 bases between the two germline ends. The CDR3 DNA follows: TGTGCCAGCAGTGAGTCCCGGGAGCGTGGCTACACCTTC. Translating gives CASSESRERGYTF.

J is TRBJ1-2 and V is TRBV2, with TRBD1 matching over 7 bases. Germline V gene data show CDR1 as SNHLY and CDR2 as FYNNEI. The CDR3 contains 16 residues. V shed 5 bases and J 0 bases; nucleotides not matched to a gene: 9. The CDR3 loop reads CASSPTGVPANYGYTF. The DNA for the CDR3 is TGTGCCAGCAGTCCTACAGGGGTTCCAGCTAACTATGGCTACACCTTC.

Comments on this clone: The junction and the germline gene differ at one end; a read error may be behind it. This sequence joins TRBV20-1 and TRBJ2-4; 10 nucleotides agree with TRBD2. Germline CDR1 is DFQATT and CDR2 is SNEGSKA (reference sequence). The CDR3 runs to 11 residues. This CDR3 reads CSASLSGGAHF. DNA of the CDR3: TGCAGTGCTAGTCTGAGCGGGGGGGCGCACTTC.

The rearrangement links TRBV9 to TRBJ1-4, with D possibly TRBD1 on 5 matching bases. The ends were cut back, 3 bases at V and 5 bases at J, with 14 bases in the middle. This CDR3 contains 15 residues. Germline V CDR1 and CDR2: SGDLS, YYNGEE. For the CDR3, the DNA is TGTGCCAGCAGCGCCATGGGGCAGGTCAATGAAAAACTGTTTTTT. It is translated as CASSAMGQVNEKLFF. The entire variable domain, with the rest obtained from reference TRBV9 and TRBJ1-4, is as follows: DSGVTQTPKHLITATGQRVTLRCSPRSGDLSVYWYQQSLDQGLQFLIQYYNGEERAKGNILERFSAQQFPDLHSELNLSSLELGDSALYFCASSAMGQVNEKLFFGSGTQLSVL.

This clone appeared once. Here the CDR3 DNA reads TGTGCCTGGAGTATTGTGGGGGGGCGTAATACGCAGTATTTT. Translated: CAWSIVGGRNTQYF. The chain employs TRBV30 and TRBJ2-3; perhaps TRBD2 as D (7 bases). Per germline, CDR1 GTSNPN and CDR2 SVGIG (reference sequence). Trimming cost V 2 bases and J 7 bases, with 16 bases left between them. This CDR3 has 14 amino acids. The variable domain in full, with the rest retrieved from reference TRBV30 and TRBJ2-3, is SQTIHQWPATLVQPVGSPLSLECTVEGTSNPNLYWYRQAAGRGLQLLFYSVGIGQISSEVPQNLSASRPQDRQFILSSKKLLLSDSGFYLCAWSIVGGRNTQYFGPGTRLTVL.

The chain uses TRBV27 and TRBJ2-7; 8 positions match TRBD2. V trimming: 6 bases; J trimming: 0 bases; junction bases outside the gene matches: 4. Germline V lookup: CDR1 MNHEY, CDR2 SMNVEV (reference sequence). This CDR3 comprises 14 residues. CDR3 region: CASSYSGASYEQYF. The CDR3 DNA sequence: TGTGCCAGCAGCTATAGCGGGGCCTCCTACGAGCAGTACTTC.